These 25 T cell receptor beta chains came from one sample sequenced in a study of CD8 T cells in Susac syndrome. Random hexamers served to reverse transcribe roughly 0.45 to 1 ug RNA. TCRdb independently ran MiXCR on the immunoSEQ multiplex PCR reads; one entry per CDR3 protein. This repertoire shows under 200,000 distinct CDR3 sequences, more than 85% found once; its top ten account for 0.085% to 0.1%. The sample was CD4+ T cells from PBMCs. These receptors originate from a human donor with Susac syndrome.

The gene calls are TRBV20-1 and TRBJ2-7; D is unclear. This CDR3 is built from 13 residues. Trimming took 3 bases from V and 3 from J, leaving 12 bases between them. The germline CDR1 and CDR2 sequences are DFQATT and SNEGSKA (reference sequence). The CDR3 sequence: CSASQRNHYEQYF. The CDR3 DNA reads TGCAGTGCTAGCCAGAGGAACCACTACGAGCAGTACTTC.

The genes are TRBV12-3 or TRBV12-4 and TRBJ1-1; no clear D. Trimming left V 5 bases short and J 3 bases short, with 10 bases between. The CDR3 runs to 13 residues. In DNA, the CDR3 is TGTGCCAGCAGTACGTCAACAGACACTGAAGCTTTCTTT. Protein product: CASSTSTDTEAFF.

The chain links TRBV6-6 to TRBJ1-2, with a possible D match to TRBD1 (5 bases). V dropped 2 bases and J dropped 2 bases, with 12 bases sitting between them. The length of the CDR3 is 15 residues. The germline gives CDR1 MNHNY, CDR2 SVGAGI (reference sequence). The CDR3 sequence is CASSYLQGGNYGYTF. The CDR3 coding sequence is TGTGCCAGCAGTTACCTCCAGGGAGGGAACTATGGCTACACCTTC.

J is TRBJ2-1 and V is TRBV5-1, with D hard to call. V lost 4 bases, J lost 1 base, and 12 bases lay in between. This CDR3 is 15 amino acids long. The germline V gene has CDR1 SGHRS and CDR2 YFSETQ. CDR3 protein: CASSLDSASYNEQFF. CDR3 coding DNA: TGCGCCAGCAGCCTGGATTCGGCTTCCTACAATGAGCAGTTCTTC.

The rearrangement joins TRBV12-3 or TRBV12-4 to TRBJ1-5; D not resolved. The CDR3 has 13 residues. Trimming removed 5 bases from V and 11 bases from J, with 16 bases in between. The CDR3: CASSPASGRAQHF. CDR3 nucleotides: TGTGCCAGCAGTCCGGCGAGCGGTAGGGCCCAGCATTTT.

This clonotype occurred a few times. This sequence joins TRBV5-1 and TRBJ2-1, with TRBD2 matching 7 bases. CDR3 length equals 15 residues. Germline V CDR1 and CDR2: SGHRS, YFSETQ. Germline trimming cut 2 bases from V and 4 bases from J; bases unmatched to any gene: 6. The CDR3 reads CASSLTGEGYNEQFF. In nucleotides, the CDR3 is TGCGCCAGCAGCTTAACCGGGGAGGGGTACAATGAGCAGTTCTTC.

In regard to this clonotype: Sequence at one end of the junction differs from germline and may be a read error. The DNA for the CDR3 is TGTGCCAGCAGCCTAGCGGGAGACGGGGAGCAGTACTTC. The encoded protein is CASSLAGDGEQYF. This chain joins TRBV7-6 and TRBJ2-7; 10 bases are a match to TRBD2. The CDR3 runs 13 residues. The germline V gene encodes CDR1 SGHVS and CDR2 FNYEAQ.

V is TRBV20-1 and J is TRBJ2-3, with 16 nucleotides matching TRBD2. V dropped 1 base and J dropped 1; count of bases not matched to a gene: 5. The CDR3 covers 18 residues. Germline lookup yields CDR1 DFQATT and CDR2 SNEGSKA (reference sequence). The CDR3 reads CSARGPGTSGGGTDTQYF. CDR3 coding DNA: TGCAGTGCTAGAGGACCAGGGACTAGCGGGGGGGGCACAGATACGCAGTATTTT.

The V call is TRBV6-6, the J call TRBJ2-7; 8 nucleotides match TRBD2. The CDR3 length is 14 residues. CDR1 MNHNY and CDR2 SVGAGI come from the germline V gene (reference sequence). V dropped 11 bases and J dropped 8; count of bases not matched to a gene: 17. The CDR3 coding sequence is TGTGCCTCCACAGTGAGCGGGAGCTTTACACAGCAGTACTTC. This codes for CASTVSGSFTQQYF.

The V gene is TRBV28, the J gene TRBJ2-3, with 13 positions matching TRBD2. Looked up from germline, CDR1 is MDHEN and CDR2 is SYDVKM. The CDR3 is 17 amino acids. After removal of 5 bases from V and 5 bases from J, the junction contained 10 bases not matched to a gene. CDR3 in amino acids: CASSGPGLAGSLDTQYF. In DNA, the CDR3 is TGTGCCAGCAGTGGACCGGGACTAGCGGGATCTCTAGATACGCAGTATTTT.

This clonotype was detected only once. The V and J genes are TRBV2 and TRBJ2-5, with D possibly being TRBD1 (5 bases). From germline, CDR1 is SNHLY and CDR2 FYNNEI. V was cut by 4 bases and J by 2 bases, with 11 bases left in between. The CDR3 sequence is 14 residues long. The CDR3 spells CASSATDSQETQYF. In DNA, the CDR3 is TGTGCCAGCAGTGCTACCGACAGTCAAGAGACCCAGTACTTC.

The chain is built from TRBV19 and TRBJ1-5; no reliable D call. From germline, CDR1 is LNHDA and CDR2 SQIVND (reference sequence). This CDR3 has 12 residues. Trimming shortened V by 11 bases and J by 4 bases, and 12 bases separated the two germline ends. As DNA, the CDR3 is TGTGCCGCAGGCGGTCGGAATCAGCCCCAGCATTTT. This sequence encodes CAAGGRNQPQHF.

V gene TRBV19 combines with J gene TRBJ1-5, with 8 bases matching TRBD1. CDR3 length: 15 residues. Per the germline V gene, CDR1 is LNHDA and CDR2 is SQIVND (reference sequence). J lost 5 bases, V lost 6 bases, and 9 bases had no gene match. The CDR3 DNA follows: TGTGCCAGTAGAGTGGGCAGGGGGCCTTATCAGCCCCAGCATTTT. This encodes CASRVGRGPYQPQHF.

The chain combines TRBV25-1 with TRBJ1-3; D unresolved. CDR1 and CDR2 (germline): MGHDK, SYGVNS. Trimming shortened V by 0 bases and J by 1 base, and 10 bases separated the two germline ends. This CDR3 has 16 amino acids. The CDR3 loop reads CASSEYNQQSGNTIYF. The CDR3 nucleotides read TGTGCCAGCAGTGAATATAATCAGCAATCTGGAAACACCATATATTTT.

This clonotype occurred once. J is TRBJ2-5 and V is TRBV28; D gene ambiguous. V lost 4 bases, J lost 2 bases, and 14 bases lay in between. The CDR3 has 15 amino acids. Germline V CDR1 and CDR2: MDHEN, SYDVKM. CDR3 bases: TGTGCCAGCAGTTCTTTACTGGACGGACAAGAGACCCAGTACTTC. Protein: CASSSLLDGQETQYF.

The chain joins TRBV2 to TRBJ2-2; no clear D gene. Germline V gives CDR1 SNHLY, CDR2 FYNNEI. The CDR3 contains 14 residues. V lost 5 bases and J lost 6, with 13 bases in between. In DNA form, the CDR3 reads TGTGCCAGCAGTCCGCAAGGTGTCTCCGGGGAGCTGTTTTTT. Amino acid sequence: CASSPQGVSGELFF.

The chain joins TRBV24-1 to TRBJ2-1, with D maybe TRBD1 (5 bases). CDR1 and CDR2 from the germline V gene are KGHDR and SFDVKD. The V end was cut by 5 bases, the J end by 3 bases, with 16 bases between. The CDR3 covers 16 residues. The CDR3 DNA is TGTGCCACCAGTGCCAGGGATTTGATGGACTACAATGAGCAGTTCTTC. Amino acids: CATSARDLMDYNEQFF.

This chain links TRBV9 with TRBJ2-1; no clear D gene. In germline, CDR1 is SGDLS, CDR2 YYNGEE. The CDR3 has 15 amino acids. V lost 0 bases and J 0 bases, leaving 7 bases between the germline ends. The CDR3: CASSVAPRSYNEQFF. The CDR3 bases are TGTGCCAGCAGCGTAGCACCCCGCTCCTACAATGAGCAGTTCTTC. The whole variable domain, remainder taken from reference TRBV9 and TRBJ2-1, is DSGVTQTPKHLITATGQRVTLRCSPRSGDLSVYWYQQSLDQGLQFLIQYYNGEERAKGNILERFSAQQFPDLHSELNLSSLELGDSALYFCASSVAPRSYNEQFFGPGTRLTVL.

The V and J genes are TRBV9 and TRBJ2-7; the match to TRBD2 covers 9 bases. The germline CDR1 and CDR2 sequences are SGDLS and YYNGEE. This CDR3 spans 17 amino acids. Trimming at V came to 0 bases and at J to 1 base, leaving 8 bases not matched to a gene. The CDR3 region is CASSVGPPAGGSYEQYF. The CDR3 DNA reads as TGTGCCAGCAGCGTAGGCCCCCCAGCGGGGGGTTCCTACGAGCAGTACTTC.

This chain links TRBV20-1 with TRBJ2-3, with D maybe TRBD2 (6 bases). V shed 2 bases and J shed 4 bases, with 16 bases lying between them. CDR1 is DFQATT, CDR2 SNEGSKA, per germline (reference sequence). The CDR3 is 15 residues long. The CDR3 DNA reads as TGCAGTGCTAGATTGGCGGGGTTGGGACCAGATACGCAGTATTTT. Translation gives CSARLAGLGPDTQYF.

This chain joins TRBV6-2 or TRBV6-3 and TRBJ2-7; TRBD2 is a possible D gene (5 bases). V shed 7 bases and J shed 2 bases, with 12 bases lying between them. This CDR3 has 13 residues. Germline values: CDR1 MNHEY, CDR2 SVGEGT. In nucleotides, the CDR3 is TGTGCCAGCACTAAAAGCGGAGCCTACGAGCAGTACTTC. It codes for CASTKSGAYEQYF.

The chain recombines TRBV3-1 with TRBJ2-3; TRBD1 matches at 12 bases. CDR1 and CDR2 (germline): LGHDT, YNNKEL (reference sequence). This CDR3 contains 18 residues. Trimming cost V 4 bases and J 1 base; bases outside gene matches: 9. CDR3 DNA sequence: TGTGCCAGCAGCCCCCCTATAGGGGACAGGGGGCGCACAGATACGCAGTATTTT. Translated: CASSPPIGDRGRTDTQYF.

The table lists this clonotype with a count of one. At one end the junction does not follow the germline gene, possibly because of a read error. The chain employs TRBV2 and TRBJ2-1, with a possible D match to TRBD1 (5 bases). The CDR3 runs to 14 residues. Germline loops: CDR1 SNHLY, CDR2 FYNNEI. The CDR3 nucleotides are TGTGCCAGCGGTGAAGGGGTCTCCTACAATGAGCAGTTCTTC. This translates into CASGEGVSYNEQFF.

The V gene is TRBV30, the J gene TRBJ2-7; perhaps D is TRBD1 or TRBD2 (5 bases each). In germline, CDR1 is GTSNPN, CDR2 SVGIG (reference sequence). Trimming left V 2 bases short and J 12 bases short, with 17 bases between. The CDR3 contains 12 residues. CDR3: CAWSPLAIGGYF. CDR3 in DNA: TGTGCCTGGAGTCCTCTCGCCATTGGGGGGTACTTC.

The CDR3 here is CSAIMTSGSDTQYF. The CDR3 DNA follows: TGCAGTGCTATAATGACTAGCGGGAGTGATACGCAGTATTTT. The chain employs TRBV20-1 and TRBJ2-3, with TRBD2 matching 12 bases. Germline V CDR1 and CDR2: DFQATT, SNEGSKA (reference sequence). The CDR3 has 14 residues. V dropped 4 bases and J dropped 6; count of bases not matched to a gene: 5.